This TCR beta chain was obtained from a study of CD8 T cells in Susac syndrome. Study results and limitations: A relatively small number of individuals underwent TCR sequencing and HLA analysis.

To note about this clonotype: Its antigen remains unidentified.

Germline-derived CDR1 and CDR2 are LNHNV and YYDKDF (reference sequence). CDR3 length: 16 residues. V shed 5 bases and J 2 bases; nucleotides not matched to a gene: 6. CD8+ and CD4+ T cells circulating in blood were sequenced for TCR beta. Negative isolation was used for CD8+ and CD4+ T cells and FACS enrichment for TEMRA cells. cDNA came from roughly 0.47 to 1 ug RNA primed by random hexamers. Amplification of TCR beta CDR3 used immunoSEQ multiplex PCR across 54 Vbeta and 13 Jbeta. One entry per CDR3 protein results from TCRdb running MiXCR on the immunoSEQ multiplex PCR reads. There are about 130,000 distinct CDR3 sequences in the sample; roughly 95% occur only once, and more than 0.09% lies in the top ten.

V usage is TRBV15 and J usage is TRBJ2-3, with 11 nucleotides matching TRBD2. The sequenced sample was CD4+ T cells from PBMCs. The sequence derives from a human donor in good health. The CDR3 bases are TGTGCCACCAGCGTCACTAGCGGGAGTCTCACAGATACGCAGTATTTT. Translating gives CATSVTSGSLTDTQYF.